The rows below give T cell receptor beta chains drawn from one sample of a study of cytomegalovirus exposure and HLA in healthy donors. Profiling relied on immunoSEQ multiplex PCR, and the TCRdb table lists in-frame clones only, not all of them. This sample contains about 100,000 clones. What was sequenced was PBMCs. All receptors come from a man aged 45 to 65 in good health and CMV-seronegative. CDR3s include the opening cysteine and the closing phenylalanine or tryptophan. Fields, in order: D gene, V gene, J gene, CDR3 protein. A D gene is named only where the DNA matches it firmly.

>-|TRBV27|TRBJ1-3
CASRQTGRIGNTIYF
>-|TRBV18|TRBJ2-1
CASSPSTVNYNEQFF
>TRBD2|TRBV4-1|TRBJ2-3
CASSQMGLAGSTDTQYF
>-|TRBV29-1|TRBJ2-7
CSVHNQASPYEQYF
>-|TRBV7-6|TRBJ1-4
CVSSLGQINEKLFF
>-|TRBV6-5|TRBJ1-2
CASSGGSGAYGYTF
>TRBD2|TRBV29-1|TRBJ2-5
CSVEAGGRVVETQYF
>-|TRBV15|TRBJ2-1
CAIPPRDRYNEQFF
>-|TRBV7-2|TRBJ1-2
CASSLATANYGYTF
>TRBD2|TRBV6-5|TRBJ2-1
CASRLAGASNEQFF
>-|TRBV2|TRBJ1-1
CASLRGITEAFF
>-|TRBV5-5|TRBJ1-5
CASSFEQENQPQHF
>-|TRBV18|TRBJ1-1
CASSPFWGLGVNTEAFF